This T cell receptor beta chain comes out of a study of identical twins. This clonotype was seen a few times. As yet, its antigen is unknown. In TCRdb, the 5' RACE reads were re-called with MiXCR into one record per CDR3 protein. In the table there are 140,000 to 150,000 distinct CDR3 sequences, around 3.5% of which are singletons. Overall study findings and caveats: Within monozygotic twins, out-of-frame TCR alpha sharing was underestimated by the models. Some out-of-frame alpha sequences were shared by twins, and these showed excess low generation probability. Insertion counts were lower in abundant cord blood beta clonotypes, a trend that memory repertoires did not show.

CDR3 size: 16 residues. Trimming took 3 bases from V and 5 from J, leaving 17 bases between them. The germline V gene has CDR1 KGHDR and CDR2 SFDVKD. Sequenced material: memory T cells sorted from blood. The source of this sequence is a man aged 18 to 30 in good health. The chain has TRBV24-1 and TRBJ2-3, with D possibly matching TRBD1 (6 bases). The CDR3 sequence: CATSDGQLDLRDTQYF. The CDR3 DNA follows: TGTGCCACCAGTGATGGACAGCTAGATTTGAGAGATACGCAGTATTTT.